This T cell receptor beta chain originates from a study of Ad26.COV2.S vaccination and SARS-CoV-2 variants (dated by TCRdb to 2020 to 2023). Regarding the study in general: Donors in the vaccine arm were drawn from COV1001, a multicentre, randomized, double-blind, placebo-controlled phase I-IIa trial testing Ad26.COV2.S in healthy adults. Participants in the trial were split at random into five groups of five each, receiving low-dose or high-dose Ad26.COV2.S once or twice, or else placebo on both occasions. Dosing of Ad26.COV2.S was intramuscular, at either 5x10^10 or 1x10^11 viral particles, delivered as one shot or as two shots spaced 56 days apart. The TCR-sequenced set comprised around 30 samples: some 20 Ad26.COV2.S vaccine recipients, 5 placebo recipients and 8 SARS-CoV-2 convalescent individuals. Sequencing of the TCRbeta repertoire served to evaluate the specificity and breadth of SARS-CoV-2-reactive T cell receptors following Ad26.COV2.S vaccination. Throughout the experiments and outcome assessment, investigators stayed blinded to trial group allocation.

About this clone: The specificity of this receptor is unknown. Within one base of it there is no much larger clone, and no base qualities were kept.

Results and caveats for the whole study, not just this receptor: The study was not powered to compare responses between vaccine doses or regimens. After vaccination, substantial breadth of spike-specific CD8+ and CD4+ T cell responses was reported. According to the authors, total T cell responses may have been underestimated by the TCR breadth and depth analyses. Compared with placebo recipients, Ad26.COV2.S recipients showed higher spike-specific TCR breadth (P = 0.0014). Comparable non-spike TCR breadth was observed between vaccine and placebo recipients, consistent with only spike being contained in the vaccine.

In the germline V gene, CDR1 corresponds to MDHEN and CDR2 to SYDVKM. Spanning cysteine to phenylalanine, the CDR3 consists of 16 amino acids. CDR3 DNA is the only sequence kept; it has 48 bases, read in frame from the first base. V ends up 4 bases short and J 6 bases short, with an unmatched junction base count of 11. TCRbeta CDR3 regions were sequenced with the immunoSEQ Assay. After extraction, genomic DNA underwent amplification by bias-controlled multiplex PCR, followed by high-throughput sequencing. The source study handled its data this way. To quantify the absolute abundance of each unique TCRbeta CDR3 region, sequences were collapsed and filtered. T cell fraction was estimated by normalizing TCRbeta template counts to usable DNA, which was measured by amplifying reference genes present in all nucleated cells. Repertoire TCRs were annotated as SARS-CoV-2-specific when V gene, CDR3 amino acid sequence and J gene were exactly matched to a known reactive TCR set. MIRA supplied the reference SARS-CoV-2 TCR set, which was filtered for enrichment in COVID-19-positive ImmuneCODE repertoires so that public or cross-reactive TCRs were removed. Based on the MIRA antigens, annotated TCRs were further analysed at the level of specific ORF or position within ORF. Breadth was defined as the number of annotated unique rearrangements divided by the total number of unique productive rearrangements, and depth was defined as the summed frequency of the annotated unique rearrangements. TCR breadth was compared between groups using two-sided Wilcoxon rank-sum tests. TCRdb stores this immuneACCESS table with in-frame sequences only. Part of the clones is absent; in the studies checked, under half of the shortfall reflects unresolved V genes, and no reason is known for the rest. V, J and clone size were drawn from that table, and D and trimming were deduced from the DNA. The sample profile shows a few hundred thousand clones; 83% of them were found once. Of the sample, just under 7.5% falls within the top ten clones.

The meaning of the sample's treatment or condition label: some 19 received Ad26.COV2.S at low or high dose, single or two shots; several received placebo; per-sample allocation not given. Repertoires of vaccine and placebo recipients were sequenced from samples taken on day 63 after the first injection. Cohort 1b enrolled roughly 25 adults aged 18-55 years at a single site in Boston, USA, between 29 July and 7 August 2020. Ad26.COV2.S was a replication-incompetent adenovirus type 26 vector expressing a prefusion-stabilized SARS-CoV-2 spike protein from the original Wuhan strain. The rearrangement combines TRBV28 with TRBJ1-5; 8 middle bases align to TRBD1. The material was peripheral blood, obtained in a trial of Ad26.COV2.S vaccine versus placebo. This TCR derives from a person aged 18 to 65 who received the Ad26.COV2.S COVID-19 vaccine or a placebo. The nucleotide sequence reads TGTGCCAGCAGTTCCAAATTCAGGGGGCGTAGTCAGCCCCAGCATTTT. It codes for CASSSKFRGRSQPQHF.